This TCR beta chain emerged from a study of T cell responses to AZD1222 COVID-19 vaccine. For this clone: Its specificity is unknown.

Sequencing used immunoSEQ multiplex PCR; TCRdb keeps in-frame clones, though not all of them. The data show 150,000 or so clones, about 88% seen once. General observations from the study: The repertoires were collected only after the peak T cell response.

Specimen: peripheral blood, collected on day 0 of AZD1222 vaccination. The sequence came from an adult in good health.

CDR3 loop: CASSYSQGFGYEQYF. In DNA form, the CDR3 reads TGTGCCAGCAGTTACTCGCAGGGATTTGGCTACGAGCAGTACTTC. The chain recombines TRBV6-5 with TRBJ2-7; TRBD1 might be the D (5 bases). The germline V gene has CDR1 MNHEY and CDR2 SVGAGI. CDR3 length: 15 residues. With 0 bases removed from V and 3 bases from J, the gap between germline ends came to 12 bases.